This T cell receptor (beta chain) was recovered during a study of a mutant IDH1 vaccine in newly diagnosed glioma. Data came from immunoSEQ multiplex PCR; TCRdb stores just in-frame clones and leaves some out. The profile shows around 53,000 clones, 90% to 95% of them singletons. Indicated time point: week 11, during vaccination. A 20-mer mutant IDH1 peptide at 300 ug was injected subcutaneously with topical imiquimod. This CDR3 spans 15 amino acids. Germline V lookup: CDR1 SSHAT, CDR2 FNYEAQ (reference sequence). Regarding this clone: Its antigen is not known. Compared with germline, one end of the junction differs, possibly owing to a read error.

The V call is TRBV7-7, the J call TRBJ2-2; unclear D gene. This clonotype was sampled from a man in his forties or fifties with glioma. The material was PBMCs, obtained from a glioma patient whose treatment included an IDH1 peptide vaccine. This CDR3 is CASSLGLGSGGELFF. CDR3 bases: TGTGCTAGCAGCTTAGGCTTGGGATCGGGCGGGGAGCTGTTTTTT.